This T cell receptor beta chain was captured by sequencing in a study of T-cell reconstitution after alpha-beta-depleted transplantation in children (dated by TCRdb to 2015 to 2016). Describing the broader study: The study quantitatively tracked T-cell immune reconstitution after TCRalphabeta/CD19-depleted allogeneic hematopoietic cell transplantation in children using TCR repertoire profiling.

Reading the germline V gene gives CDR1 SNHLY and CDR2 FYNNEI. Measured from the cysteine to the phenylalanine, the CDR3 is 17 residues long. CDR3 DNA is the only sequence kept; it has 51 bases, read in frame from the first base. Compared with germline, V lacks 3 bases and J lacks 2 bases; bases without a gene match: 8. For this clonotype: Its antigen remains unidentified. Base-call qualities are not available, and no considerably larger clone is one nucleotide away.

Library prep was done by PCR. Sequencing used an Illumina HiSeq 2500. TCR libraries were prepared with molecular barcoding, using unique molecular identifiers to normalize TCRbeta repertoire quantification. TCRdb reanalyzed the raw reads on its own, using fastp at Q25 for trimming and MiXCR for clone calling, and kept in-frame beta chains. Each CDR3 protein appears once, grouped with its most common genes and DNA. The table for this sample lists a few hundred thousand distinct CDR3 sequences; just over 20% of them were counted only once. The ten largest clonotypes hold about 3.8% of the sample. The V and J segments used are TRBV2 and TRBJ2-3; 10 of the junction bases match TRBD2. The sequencing here drew on PBMCs from the stem cell graft donor, taken from the stem cell graft. This TCR was sampled from a human donor who donated a stem cell graft to a child with acute myeloid leukemia. The DNA sequence is as follows: TGTGCCAGCAGTGACATTACGCTAGCGGGAGACACAGATACGCAGTATTTT. Its product reads: CASSDITLAGDTDTQYF.